This T cell receptor (beta chain) derives from a study of monozygotic twins with inflammatory bowel disease. TCRalpha along with TCRbeta cDNA was subjected to two nested PCRs lasting roughly 15 and 9 cycles. TCRdb reprocessed the 5' RACE reads and reports one entry per CDR3 protein, with no DNA. The repertoire shows some 400,000 distinct CDR3 sequences; the top ten hold about 2.3%. Per germline, CDR1 SQVTM and CDR2 ANQGSEA. The CDR3 length is 13 residues. The J gene is TRBJ2-5, the V gene TRBV29-1; lacking DNA, the TRBD1 call made by TCRdb goes unchecked. This TCR was recovered from a human donor with ulcerative colitis or Crohn's disease, or a healthy co-twin of an affected twin (not recorded which). Sequences were obtained from blood. The CDR3 sequence is CSVEPDRGETQYF.